Listed below are T cell receptor beta chains from one sample, sequenced in a study of preoperative IRX-2 immunotherapy in early breast cancer. Sequencing was performed with immunoSEQ multiplex PCR; in TCRdb, only in-frame clones are kept and a portion is missing. The sample lists over 60,000 clones; approximately 95% were seen once. This specimen was acquired from a patient treated with IRX-2 immunotherapy. These receptors came from a human donor with breast cancer. Both conserved end residues are trimmed from each CDR3. Not every row has a clone size; where given, it reads once, few, many or a size class.

clone size,J gene,V gene,CDR3 length,CDR3 protein
NA,TRBJ2-7,TRBV5-1,12,ASSPRTSLYEQY
NA,TRBJ1-5,TRBV27,14,ASSFWPQNYNQPQH
NA,TRBJ2-7,TRBV4-1,14,ASSQPPSGRAHEQY
NA,TRBJ1-1,TRBV25-1,12,ASSELRISGTAF
NA,TRBJ2-7,TRBV2,12,ASLTGPGGGEQY
NA,TRBJ2-1,TRBV5-1,13,ASSYSGGTYNEQF
once,TRBJ2-2,TRBV10-3,16,AIRARTSGRNVTGELF
NA,TRBJ1-1,TRBV7-6,11,ASSLNRNTEAF
once,TRBJ1-4,TRBV4-3,13,ASSQEGGFNEKLF
NA,TRBJ2-1,TRBV7-9,15,ASSLGGWEGGYNEQF
NA,TRBJ2-3,TRBV4-3,13,ASRRTTSPADTQY
NA,NA,TRBV18,14,ASSPAHGRGPYEQY
NA,TRBJ1-2,TRBV20-1,8,SPGRVGYT
NA,TRBJ2-3,TRBV5-1,13,ASSFSGGAGDTQY
NA,TRBJ1-1,TRBV16,12,ASSQGQGEVRAF
NA,TRBJ2-3,TRBV4-2,14,ASSQKTLDLRDTQY
NA,TRBJ2-3,TRBV9,14,ASSVEGGGFTDTQY
NA,TRBJ2-7,TRBV6-1,10,ASSVISYEQY
NA,TRBJ2-7,TRBV7-9,13,ASSSGTSGYYEQY
once,TRBJ1-1,TRBV7-9,11,ASRDRDHTEAF
NA,TRBJ2-1,TRBV5-1,16,ASSLALAGRLYYNEQF
NA,TRBJ2-2,TRBV5-4,13,ASSYAGGNTGELF
NA,TRBJ1-3,TRBV2,11,ASSTLRGNTIY
NA,TRBJ2-3,TRBV28,15,ASSLSGERGGTDTQY
NA,TRBJ2-5,TRBV7-3,12,ASRASARAETQY
NA,TRBJ2-6,TRBV18,13,ASSRSNSGANVLT
NA,TRBJ2-5,TRBV29-1,15,SVKGGSGAPYQETQY
NA,TRBJ1-2,TRBV2,11,ASTADNLRGYT
once,TRBJ2-2,TRBV5-4,10,ASGPGTGELF
NA,TRBJ2-1,TRBV28,12,ASSPPPRRGEQF
NA,TRBJ1-2,TRBV28,12,ASSLRGQGYGYT
NA,TRBJ2-5,TRBV5-4,14,ASSPRTSGPQETQY
NA,TRBJ2-1,TRBV10-3,12,AISELDSHNEQF
NA,TRBJ2-7,TRBV7-2,12,ASSKRTVAFEQY
NA,TRBJ2-7,TRBV7-2,14,ASSLAPPDRGYEQY
NA,TRBJ2-7,TRBV5-8,14,ASSLVQGARFYEQY
NA,TRBJ2-1,TRBV11-1,13,ASSLALAGEGEQF
NA,TRBJ1-1,TRBV19,14,ASTLHGGGQNTEAF
NA,TRBJ1-6,TRBV7-6,15,ASSLRYTGEMDSPLH